The following is a T cell receptor beta chain sequence with its context. TCRdb reanalyzed the PCR reads via MiXCR. The data contain tens of thousands of clones, about 16% of them singletons. This sample stems from a study of metastatic and nonmetastatic thyroid tumors. No patient had received any treatment before thyroid surgery. Trimming left V 4 bases short and J 5 bases short, with 11 bases between. CDR3 length equals 13 residues. CDR1 and CDR2 from the germline V gene are MNHNS and SASEGT. Sequenced material: blood. This sequence was found in a male donor with papillary thyroid cancer or a benign thyroid nodule (not recorded which). Some clones in this sample may be carry-over from other donors' samples. This rearrangement joins TRBV6-1 to TRBJ2-5; D might be TRBD2 (5 bases). The CDR3 DNA is TGTGCCAGCAGTGGGGGAGCGGAGGAGACCCAGTACTTC. Its translation: CASSGGAEETQYF.